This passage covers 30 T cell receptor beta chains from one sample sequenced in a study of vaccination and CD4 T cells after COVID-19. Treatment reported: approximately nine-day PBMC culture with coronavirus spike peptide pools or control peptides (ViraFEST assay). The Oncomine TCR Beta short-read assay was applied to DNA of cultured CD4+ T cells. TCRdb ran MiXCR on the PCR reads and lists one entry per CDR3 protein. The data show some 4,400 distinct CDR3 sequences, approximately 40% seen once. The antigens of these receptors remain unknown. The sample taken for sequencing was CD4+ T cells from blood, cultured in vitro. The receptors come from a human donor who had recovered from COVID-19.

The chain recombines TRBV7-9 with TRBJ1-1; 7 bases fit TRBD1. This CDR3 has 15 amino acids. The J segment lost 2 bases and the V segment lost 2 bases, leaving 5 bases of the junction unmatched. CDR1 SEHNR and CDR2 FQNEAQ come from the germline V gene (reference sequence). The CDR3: CASSLYRGINTEAFF. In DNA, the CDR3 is TGTGCCAGCAGCTTATACAGGGGCATCAACACTGAAGCTTTCTTT.

CDR3 protein: CASSSVRGYGQETQYF. CDR3 nucleotides: TGTGCCAGTAGTTCCGTGAGAGGGTACGGACAAGAGACCCAGTACTTC. This chain connects TRBV19 to TRBJ2-5; D may be TRBD2 (5 bases). V was shortened by 5 bases and J by 2 bases, with 18 bases between the two germline ends. This CDR3 is 16 amino acids long. Germline lookup yields CDR1 LNHDA and CDR2 SQIVND (reference sequence).

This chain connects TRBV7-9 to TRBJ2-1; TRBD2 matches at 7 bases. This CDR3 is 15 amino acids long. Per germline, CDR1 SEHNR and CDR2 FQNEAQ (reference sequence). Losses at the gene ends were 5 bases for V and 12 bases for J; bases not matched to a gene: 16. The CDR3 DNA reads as TGTGCCAGCAGCCACTCGCGGGGAGCGGGGCTGATGCAGTTCTTC. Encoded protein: CASSHSRGAGLMQFF.

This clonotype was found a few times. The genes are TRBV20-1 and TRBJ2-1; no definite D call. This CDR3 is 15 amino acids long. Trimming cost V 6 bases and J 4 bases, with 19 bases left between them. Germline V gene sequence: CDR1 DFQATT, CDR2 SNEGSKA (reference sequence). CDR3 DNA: TGCAGTGCACCGGAGCCTGCCCGGCGTTACAATGAGCAGTTCTTC. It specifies CSAPEPARRYNEQFF.

CDR3 in DNA: TGCAGTGCTAGAACTTGGGGCGCGGAAAAACTGTTTTTT. Translated, it gives CSARTWGAEKLFF. The chain is built from TRBV20-1 and TRBJ1-4; TRBD1 might be the D (5 bases). With 2 bases removed from V and 8 bases from J, the gap between germline ends came to 12 bases. The CDR3 is 13 amino acids. Germline lookup yields CDR1 DFQATT and CDR2 SNEGSKA (reference sequence).

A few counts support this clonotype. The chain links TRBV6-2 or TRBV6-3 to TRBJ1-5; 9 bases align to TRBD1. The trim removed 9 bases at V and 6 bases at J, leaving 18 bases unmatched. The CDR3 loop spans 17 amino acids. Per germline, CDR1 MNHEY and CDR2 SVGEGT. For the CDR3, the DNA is TGTGCCAGGACTACTAACAGGGGGCGCGGTGATGGTCAGCCCCAGCATTTT. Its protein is CARTTNRGRGDGQPQHF.

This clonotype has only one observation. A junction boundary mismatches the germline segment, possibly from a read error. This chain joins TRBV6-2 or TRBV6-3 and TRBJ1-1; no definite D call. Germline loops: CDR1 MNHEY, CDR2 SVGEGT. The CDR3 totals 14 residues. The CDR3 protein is CTSSYSSGEPEAFF. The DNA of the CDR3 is TGTACCAGCAGTTACTCTTCCGGGGAACCTGAAGCTTTCTTT.

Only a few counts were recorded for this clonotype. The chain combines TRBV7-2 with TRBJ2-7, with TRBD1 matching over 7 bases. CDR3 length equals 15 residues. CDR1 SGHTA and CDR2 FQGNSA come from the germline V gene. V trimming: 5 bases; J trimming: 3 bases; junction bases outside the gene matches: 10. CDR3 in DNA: TGTGCCAGCAGCCTAGGGGGCGCGGAAATCTACGAGCAGTACTTC. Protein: CASSLGGAEIYEQYF.

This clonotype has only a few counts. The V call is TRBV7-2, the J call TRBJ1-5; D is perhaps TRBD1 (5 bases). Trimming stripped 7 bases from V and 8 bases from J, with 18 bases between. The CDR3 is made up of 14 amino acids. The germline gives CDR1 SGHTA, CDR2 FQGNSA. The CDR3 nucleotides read TGTGCCAGCACCTCGGGGGGGAAGTACGAGCCCCAGCATTTT. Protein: CASTSGGKYEPQHF.

CDR3 sequence (DNA): TGTGCCAGCAGCTCCCGGCGGGTCGGGAACACTGAAGCTTTCTTT. It codes for CASSSRRVGNTEAFF. The genes are TRBV14 and TRBJ1-1; no reliable D call. Germline loops: CDR1 SGHDN, CDR2 FVKESK. Trimming removed 5 bases from V and 1 base from J, with 14 bases in between. The CDR3 has 15 amino acids.

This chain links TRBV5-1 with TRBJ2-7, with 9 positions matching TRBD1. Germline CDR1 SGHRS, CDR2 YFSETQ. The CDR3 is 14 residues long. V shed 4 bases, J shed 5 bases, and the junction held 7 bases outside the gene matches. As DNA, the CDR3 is TGCGCCAGCAGCCCCGGGACAGGGATCCACGAGCAGTACTTC. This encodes CASSPGTGIHEQYF.

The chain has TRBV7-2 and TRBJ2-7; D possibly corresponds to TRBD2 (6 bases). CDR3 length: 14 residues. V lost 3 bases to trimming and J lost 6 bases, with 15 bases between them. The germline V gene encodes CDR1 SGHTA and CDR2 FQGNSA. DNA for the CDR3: TGTGCCAGCAGCTTTCAACGGGGGTGGGGCGAGCAGTACTTC. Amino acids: CASSFQRGWGEQYF. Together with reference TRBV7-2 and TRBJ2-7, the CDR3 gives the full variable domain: GAGVSQSPSNKVTEKGKDVELRCDPISGHTALYWYRQSLGQGLEFLIYFQGNSAPDKSGLPSDRFSAERTGGSVSTLTIQRTQQEDSAVYLCASSFQRGWGEQYFGPGTRLTVT.

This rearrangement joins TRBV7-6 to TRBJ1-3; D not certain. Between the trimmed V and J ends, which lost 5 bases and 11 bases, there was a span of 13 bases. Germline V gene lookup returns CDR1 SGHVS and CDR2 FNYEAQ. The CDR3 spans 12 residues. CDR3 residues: CASSPRQSPIYF. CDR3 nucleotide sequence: TGTGCCAGCAGCCCCCGTCAAAGTCCCATATATTTT.

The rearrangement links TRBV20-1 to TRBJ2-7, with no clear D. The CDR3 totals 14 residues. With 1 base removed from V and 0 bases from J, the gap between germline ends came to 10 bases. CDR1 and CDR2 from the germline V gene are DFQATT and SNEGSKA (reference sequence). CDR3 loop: CSARAVRYSYEQYF. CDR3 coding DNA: TGCAGTGCTAGAGCGGTGCGATACTCCTACGAGCAGTACTTC.

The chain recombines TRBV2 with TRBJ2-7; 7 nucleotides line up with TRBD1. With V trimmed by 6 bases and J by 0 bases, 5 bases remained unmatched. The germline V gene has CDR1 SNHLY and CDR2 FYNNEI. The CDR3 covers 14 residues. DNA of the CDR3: TGTGCCAGCAGACCTACAGGGGACTCCTACGAGCAGTACTTC. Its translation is CASRPTGDSYEQYF.

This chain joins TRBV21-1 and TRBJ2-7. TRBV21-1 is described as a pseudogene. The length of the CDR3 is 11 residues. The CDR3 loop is CASSKKGLLLF. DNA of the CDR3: TGTGCCAGCAGCAAAAAGGGTCTCCTTTTGTTC.

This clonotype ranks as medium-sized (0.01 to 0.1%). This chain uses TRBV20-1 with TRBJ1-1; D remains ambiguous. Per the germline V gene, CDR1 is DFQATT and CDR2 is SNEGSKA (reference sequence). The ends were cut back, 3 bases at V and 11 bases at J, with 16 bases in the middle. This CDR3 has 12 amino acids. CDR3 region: CSARDLSLEAFF. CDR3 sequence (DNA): TGCAGTGCTAGGGACCTATCTCTGGAGGCTTTCTTT.

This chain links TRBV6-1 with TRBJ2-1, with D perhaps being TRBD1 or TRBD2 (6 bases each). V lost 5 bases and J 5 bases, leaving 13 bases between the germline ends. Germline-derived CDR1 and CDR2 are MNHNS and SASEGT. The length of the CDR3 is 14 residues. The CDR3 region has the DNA TGTGCCAGCAGTCGCTGGGGGGCCCACAATGAGCAGTTCTTC. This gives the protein CASSRWGAHNEQFF.

The CDR3 DNA reads as TGTGCCAGTAGTATGTGGGGTGCGGGAACACCCACAGATACGCAGTATTTT. Amino acids: CASSMWGAGTPTDTQYF. V usage is TRBV19 and J usage is TRBJ2-3; maybe TRBD2 (6 bases). CDR1 and CDR2 (germline): LNHDA, SQIVND (reference sequence). The CDR3 has 17 amino acids. Trimming took 3 bases from V and 2 from J, leaving 18 bases between them.

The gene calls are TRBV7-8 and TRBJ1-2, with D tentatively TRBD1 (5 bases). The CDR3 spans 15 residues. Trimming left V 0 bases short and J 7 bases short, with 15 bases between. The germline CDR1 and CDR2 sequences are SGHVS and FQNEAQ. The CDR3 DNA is TGTGCCAGCAGCTTAGCGGTACGGCAGGGAAGTGGCTACACCTTC. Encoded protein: CASSLAVRQGSGYTF.

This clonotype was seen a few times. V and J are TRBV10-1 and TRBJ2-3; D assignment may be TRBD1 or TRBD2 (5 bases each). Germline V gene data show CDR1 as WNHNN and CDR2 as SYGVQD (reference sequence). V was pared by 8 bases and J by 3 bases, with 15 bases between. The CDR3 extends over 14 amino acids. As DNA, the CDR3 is TGCGCCAGCTTGAGGGGAGTGAGTACAGATACGCAGTATTTT. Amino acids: CASLRGVSTDTQYF.

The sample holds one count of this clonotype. This CDR3 reads CASSLNREETQYF. The CDR3 nucleotides read TGTGCCAGCAGCTTAAATCGGGAAGAGACCCAGTACTTC. This chain joins TRBV7-3 and TRBJ2-5; D gene uncertain. Per the germline V gene, CDR1 is SGHTA and CDR2 is FQGTGA. This CDR3 region has 13 residues. Trimming left V 1 base short and J 3 bases short, with 6 bases between.

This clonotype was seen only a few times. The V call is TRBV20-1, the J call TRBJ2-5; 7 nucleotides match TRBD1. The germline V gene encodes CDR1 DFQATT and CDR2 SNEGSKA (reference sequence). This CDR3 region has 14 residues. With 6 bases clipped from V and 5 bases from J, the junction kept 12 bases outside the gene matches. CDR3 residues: CSASRGTYMETQYF. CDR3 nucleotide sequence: TGCAGTGCCTCCAGGGGGACCTATATGGAGACCCAGTACTTC.

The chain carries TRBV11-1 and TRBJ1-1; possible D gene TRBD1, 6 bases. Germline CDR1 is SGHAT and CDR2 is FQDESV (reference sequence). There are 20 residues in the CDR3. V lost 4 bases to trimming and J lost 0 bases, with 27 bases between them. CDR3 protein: CASSSGAAVLTVDLNTEAFF. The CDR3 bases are TGTGCCAGCAGCTCGGGGGCTGCTGTCTTAACGGTGGATCTGAACACTGAAGCTTTCTTT.

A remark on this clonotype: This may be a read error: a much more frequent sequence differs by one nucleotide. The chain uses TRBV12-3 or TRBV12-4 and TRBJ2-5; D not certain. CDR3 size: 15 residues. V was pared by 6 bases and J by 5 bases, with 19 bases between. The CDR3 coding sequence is TGTGCCAGCAGCGATGAGGCCCAGCGAAGGGAGACCCAGTACTTC. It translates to CASSDEAQRRETQYF.

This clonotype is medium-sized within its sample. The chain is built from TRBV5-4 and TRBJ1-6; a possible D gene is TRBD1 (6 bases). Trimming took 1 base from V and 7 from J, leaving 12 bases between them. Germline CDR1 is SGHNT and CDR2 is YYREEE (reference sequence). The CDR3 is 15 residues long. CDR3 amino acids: CASSLWQGTNSPLHF. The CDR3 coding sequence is TGTGCCAGCAGCTTGTGGCAGGGGACAAATTCACCCCTCCACTTT. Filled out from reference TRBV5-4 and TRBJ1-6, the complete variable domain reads ETGVTQSPTHLIKTRGQQVTLRCSSQSGHNTVSWYQQALGQGPQFIFQYYREEENGRGNFPPRFSGLQFPNYSSELNVNALELDDSALYLCASSLWQGTNSPLHFGNGTRLTVT.

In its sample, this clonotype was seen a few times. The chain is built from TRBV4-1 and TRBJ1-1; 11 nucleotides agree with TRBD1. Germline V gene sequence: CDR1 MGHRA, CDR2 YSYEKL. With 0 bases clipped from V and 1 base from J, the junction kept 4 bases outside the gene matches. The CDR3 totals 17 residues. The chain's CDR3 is CASSQDGQGASNTEAFF. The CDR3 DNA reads TGCGCCAGCAGCCAAGATGGACAGGGGGCTTCGAACACTGAAGCTTTCTTT.

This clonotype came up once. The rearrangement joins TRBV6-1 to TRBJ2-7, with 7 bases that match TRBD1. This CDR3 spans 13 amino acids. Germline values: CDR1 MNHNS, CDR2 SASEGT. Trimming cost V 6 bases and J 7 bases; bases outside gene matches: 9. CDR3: CASRTTGLGEQYF. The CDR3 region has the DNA TGTGCCAGCAGGACGACAGGGTTGGGAGAGCAGTACTTC.

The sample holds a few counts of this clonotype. In nucleotides, the CDR3 is TGTGCCAGCAGTTTTGACAGGGGGACCGGGGAGCTGTTTTTT. Translated: CASSFDRGTGELFF. The chain links TRBV27 to TRBJ2-2; 9 bases are a match to TRBD1. V dropped 3 bases and J dropped 5; count of bases not matched to a gene: 1. Per the germline V gene, CDR1 is MNHEY and CDR2 is SMNVEV (reference sequence). This CDR3 is 14 amino acids long.

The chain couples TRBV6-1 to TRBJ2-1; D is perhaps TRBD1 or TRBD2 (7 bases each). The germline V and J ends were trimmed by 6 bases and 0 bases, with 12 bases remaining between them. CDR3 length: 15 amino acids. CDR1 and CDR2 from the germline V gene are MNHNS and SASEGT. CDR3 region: CASSIRGGSYNEQFF. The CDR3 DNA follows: TGTGCCAGCAGCATCAGGGGGGGCTCCTACAATGAGCAGTTCTTC.